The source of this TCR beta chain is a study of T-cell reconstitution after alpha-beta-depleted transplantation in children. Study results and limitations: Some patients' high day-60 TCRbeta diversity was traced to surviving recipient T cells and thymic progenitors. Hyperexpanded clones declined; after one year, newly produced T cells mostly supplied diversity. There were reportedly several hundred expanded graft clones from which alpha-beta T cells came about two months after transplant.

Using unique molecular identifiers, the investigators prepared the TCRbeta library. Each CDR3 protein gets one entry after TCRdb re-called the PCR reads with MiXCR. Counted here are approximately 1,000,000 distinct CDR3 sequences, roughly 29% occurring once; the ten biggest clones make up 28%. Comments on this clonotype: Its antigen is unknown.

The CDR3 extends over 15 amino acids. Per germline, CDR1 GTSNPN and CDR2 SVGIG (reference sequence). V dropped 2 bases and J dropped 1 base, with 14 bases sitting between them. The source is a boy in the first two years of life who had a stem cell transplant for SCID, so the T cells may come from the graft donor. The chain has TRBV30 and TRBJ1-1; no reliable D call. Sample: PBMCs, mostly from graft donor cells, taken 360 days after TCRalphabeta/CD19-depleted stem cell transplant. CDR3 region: CAWSRAGHPNTEAFF. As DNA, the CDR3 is TGTGCCTGGAGTAGGGCAGGCCACCCGAACACTGAAGCTTTCTTT.